This T cell receptor (beta chain) was identified in a study of preoperative IRX-2 immunotherapy in early breast cancer. Treatment in this sample: preoperative locoregional IRX-2 cytokine immunotherapy. Samples came from a phase Ib trial of preoperative locoregional IRX-2 cytokine immunotherapy. Sequenced by immunoSEQ multiplex PCR; TCRdb stores in-frame clones only, minus some. The sample includes about 3,500 clones, 80% of them seen just once. Germline lookup yields CDR1 LNHDA and CDR2 SQIVND (reference sequence). Trimming left V 7 bases short and J 0 bases short, with 13 bases between. This CDR3 region has 15 residues.

The chain recombines TRBV19 with TRBJ1-5, with no clear D. This sequence was found in a human donor with breast cancer. This sample comprised tumor tissue, obtained before IRX-2 immunotherapy. The CDR3 sequence is CASTPRAYSNQPQHF. The CDR3 DNA reads as TGTGCCAGTACCCCTCGAGCTTATAGCAATCAGCCCCAGCATTTT. The full variable domain, completed using reference TRBV19 and TRBJ1-5, is DGGITQSPKYLFRKEGQNVTLSCEQNLNHDAMYWYRQDPGQGLRLIYYSQIVNDFQKGDIAEGYSVSREKKESFPLTVTSAQKNPTAFYLCASTPRAYSNQPQHFGDGTRLSIL.